The 28 T cell receptor beta chains below come from one sample, sequenced in a study of T cell changes during pregnancy in multiple sclerosis. This table comes from immunoSEQ multiplex PCR, and its TCRdb copy is limited to in-frame clones, with some not included. The sample holds 45,000 or so clones, around nine tenths seen once. The sequenced sample was peripheral blood, obtained in the first trimester of pregnancy. The receptors stem from a female donor with multiple sclerosis, enrolled in a pregnancy study.

V is TRBV6-1 and J is TRBJ2-1; D is unclear. V lost 5 bases and J 0 bases, leaving 2 bases between the germline ends. Per germline, CDR1 MNHNS and CDR2 SASEGT. CDR3 size: 12 residues. Here the CDR3 DNA reads TGTGCCAGCAGTCTCTCCTACAATGAGCAGTTCTTC. Translated, it gives CASSLSYNEQFF.

The chain carries TRBV7-9 and TRBJ1-6; D is unresolved. Germline lookup yields CDR1 SEHNR and CDR2 FQNEAQ (reference sequence). Trimming shortened V by 1 base and J by 10 bases, and 14 bases separated the two germline ends. This CDR3 is 15 amino acids long. CDR3 amino acids: CASSLELVGESPLHF. CDR3 in DNA: TGTGCCAGCAGCTTAGAGCTGGTGGGAGAGTCACCCCTCCACTTT. The full variable domain, its missing parts supplied by reference TRBV7-9 and TRBJ1-6, is DTGVSQNPRHKITKRGQNVTFRCDPISEHNRLYWYRQTLGQGPEFLTYFQNEAQLEKSRLLSDRFSAERPKGSFSTLEIQRTEQGDSAMYLCASSLELVGESPLHFGNGTRLTVT.

This sequence joins TRBV30 and TRBJ2-1, with a weak D call TRBD2 (5 bases). Trimming left V 2 bases short and J 2 bases short, with 10 bases between. The germline V gene has CDR1 GTSNPN and CDR2 SVGIG (reference sequence). The CDR3 covers 14 residues. The CDR3, as DNA: TGTGCCTGGAGTCCCCCGCGGGCCTACAATGAGCAGTTCTTC. This sequence encodes CAWSPPRAYNEQFF.

This clone was recorded once. The rearrangement uses TRBV18 and TRBJ2-3; tentatively, D is TRBD2 (6 bases). The CDR3 spans 14 residues. Germline V CDR1 and CDR2: KGHSH, LQKENI. Trimming left V 2 bases short and J 4 bases short, with 10 bases between. DNA of the CDR3: TGTGCCAGCTCACCAGCCGGGAGCCCAGATACGCAGTATTTT. Translation gives CASSPAGSPDTQYF.

V is TRBV5-3 and J is TRBJ2-5, with 7 bases that match TRBD1. TRBV5-3 is reported as an ORF; its role is uncertain. The V gene end was trimmed by 8 bases and the J gene end by 1 base; junction bases not matched to a gene: 11. This CDR3 comprises 15 residues. The CDR3 bases are TGTGCCAGGGTACAGGGGTTCGCTCTCCAAGAGACCCAGTACTTC. Its protein is CARVQGFALQETQYF.

The V gene is TRBV19, the J gene TRBJ2-7, with 7 bases aligning to TRBD1. The germline V gene encodes CDR1 LNHDA and CDR2 SQIVND (reference sequence). The CDR3 length is 14 residues. J gave up 4 bases and V 4 bases, and 7 bases lay outside the gene matches. This CDR3 reads CASSSRMGQYEQYF. The CDR3 DNA sequence: TGTGCCAGTAGTAGCCGGATGGGACAGTACGAGCAGTACTTC.

This clone was seen more than once but under ten times. This chain uses TRBV5-1 with TRBJ1-1, with TRBD1 as a possible D gene (6 bases). V lost 0 bases, J lost 5 bases, and 11 bases lay in between. The CDR3 length is 14 residues. The germline gives CDR1 SGHRS, CDR2 YFSETQ. CDR3 nucleotides: TGCGCCAGCAGCTTGGTGGGGGCGCAAACTGAAGCTTTCTTT. Residues: CASSLVGAQTEAFF.

The V call is TRBV28, the J call TRBJ2-3; D gene unclear. CDR1 is MDHEN and CDR2 is SYDVKM in the germline V gene. CDR3 size: 12 residues. V was cut by 2 bases and J by 4 bases, with 4 bases left in between. CDR3 in amino acids: CASSLTADTQYF. DNA of the CDR3: TGTGCCAGCAGTTTAACAGCAGATACGCAGTATTTT.

The chain carries TRBV5-1 and TRBJ2-3, with TRBD1 matching over 9 bases. Germline V gene lookup returns CDR1 SGHRS and CDR2 YFSETQ. V trimming: 7 bases; J trimming: 2 bases; junction bases outside the gene matches: 5. The CDR3 runs to 14 residues. CDR3 nucleotides: TGCGCCAGCTCAAGGGACAGGGTCACAGATACGCAGTATTTT. This encodes CASSRDRVTDTQYF.

The chain recombines TRBV5-5 with TRBJ2-7; 7 bases agree with TRBD1. This CDR3 is built from 13 residues. Germline trimming cut 2 bases from V and 5 bases from J; bases unmatched to any gene: 4. Germline loops: CDR1 SGHKS, CDR2 YYEKEE (reference sequence). The DNA of the CDR3 is TGTGCCAGCAGCTTACAGGGGCTGAACGAGCAGTACTTC. Its translation is CASSLQGLNEQYF.

This chain uses TRBV2 with TRBJ2-7, with 9 nucleotides matching TRBD2. V lost 6 bases and J lost 2; bases outside the gene matches: 11. From germline, CDR1 is SNHLY and CDR2 FYNNEI. The CDR3 sequence is 16 residues long. The CDR3 reads CASRRYLAGAPYEQYF. CDR3 sequence (DNA): TGTGCCAGCAGGAGATACTTAGCGGGGGCCCCCTACGAGCAGTACTTC.

The chain has TRBV2 and TRBJ1-1, with D hard to call. The germline V gene encodes CDR1 SNHLY and CDR2 FYNNEI. This CDR3 is 13 amino acids long. The ends were cut back, 2 bases at V and 6 bases at J, with 10 bases in the middle. DNA of the CDR3: TGTGCCAGCAGTGAAAGAGGCGAAGCTGAAGCTTTCTTT. Translating gives CASSERGEAEAFF.

The J gene is TRBJ1-3, the V gene TRBV5-1; perhaps TRBD1 as D (6 bases). This CDR3 is 14 amino acids long. The V gene lost 4 bases and the J gene lost 4 bases, with 12 bases spanning the gap. Germline V gene data show CDR1 as SGHRS and CDR2 as YFSETQ. CDR3 nucleotide sequence: TGCGCCAGCAGCGGGACAAATTCAGGAAACACCATATATTTT. Its protein is CASSGTNSGNTIYF.

Regarding this clone: The CDR3 end shows no conserved phenylalanine or tryptophan, and so a read error is likely. The V call is TRBV19, the J call TRBJ2-7; D remains ambiguous. CDR1 and CDR2 (germline): LNHDA, SQIVND (reference sequence). The CDR3 is 14 amino acids. The ends were cut back, 1 base at V and 0 bases at J, with 7 bases in the middle. The CDR3 loop reads CASSIAGHSYEQYS. Written as DNA, the CDR3 is TGTGCCAGTAGTATAGCAGGCCACTCCTACGAGCAGTACTCC.

The chain recombines TRBV5-1 with TRBJ2-1; D is perhaps TRBD1 (5 bases). V lost 2 bases and J lost 5, with 11 bases in between. Looked up from germline, CDR1 is SGHRS and CDR2 is YFSETQ. CDR3 length: 14 residues. The chain's CDR3 is CASSLWGANNEQFF. CDR3 nucleotide sequence: TGCGCCAGCAGCTTATGGGGCGCCAACAATGAGCAGTTCTTC.

J is TRBJ2-5 and V is TRBV2; 11 nucleotides line up with TRBD1. Trimming cost V 10 bases and J 2 bases; bases outside gene matches: 6. The CDR3 covers 14 residues. Germline values: CDR1 SNHLY, CDR2 FYNNEI. The CDR3 sequence: CAIGQGAGQETQYF. Here the CDR3 DNA reads TGTGCCATAGGACAGGGGGCAGGACAAGAGACCCAGTACTTC.

This chain links TRBV18 with TRBJ2-1, with D perhaps TRBD1 (6 bases). The CDR3 is 13 amino acids. V was clipped by 5 bases and J by 10 bases, with 15 bases between them. Germline assignment: CDR1 KGHSH and CDR2 LQKENI. DNA for the CDR3: TGTGCCAGCTCAGCAAACACAGGGAACGAGCAGTTCTTC. Translation gives CASSANTGNEQFF.

The J gene is TRBJ2-3, the V gene TRBV7-3; no clear D. CDR1 is SGHTA, CDR2 FQGTGA, per germline. V lost 4 bases, J lost 6 bases, and 5 bases lay in between. CDR3 length equals 11 residues. The CDR3 protein is CASSYADTQYF. The CDR3 nucleotides read TGTGCCAGCAGCTATGCGGATACGCAGTATTTT.

The chain joins TRBV29-1 to TRBJ1-1; D may be TRBD1 (5 bases). Trimming stripped 7 bases from V and 3 bases from J, with 12 bases between. Germline CDR1 reads SQVTM; CDR2 reads ANQGSEA. This CDR3 spans 12 amino acids. The CDR3 loop is CSAGRGDTEAFF. CDR3 coding DNA: TGCAGCGCAGGAAGGGGTGACACTGAAGCTTTCTTT.

This chain links TRBV7-3 with TRBJ2-3; tentatively, D is TRBD1 (5 bases). CDR3 size: 15 residues. Germline CDR1 SGHTA, CDR2 FQGTGA. V shed 3 bases and J shed 5 bases, with 15 bases lying between them. CDR3 in DNA: TGTGCCAGCAGCTTGCAGGGATCGTACGGAGATACGCAGTATTTT. Translation gives CASSLQGSYGDTQYF.

The CDR3 bases are TGTGCCAGCAGCTTCGGCGGGGGGCACAACACCGGGGAGCTGTTTTTT. It is translated as CASSFGGGHNTGELFF. The chain joins TRBV5-4 to TRBJ2-2, with TRBD2 matching over 8 bases. The CDR3 consists of 16 residues. V shed 2 bases and J 2 bases; nucleotides not matched to a gene: 5. Germline CDR1 and CDR2: SGHNT and YYREEE (reference sequence).

The V and J genes are TRBV4-3 and TRBJ1-3; D remains unclear. The CDR3 has 17 amino acids. V lost 3 bases, J lost 0 bases, and 15 bases lay in between. Germline V gene data show CDR1 as LGHNA and CDR2 as YSLEER. The CDR3 spells CASSHVPLGSSGNTIYF. DNA of the CDR3: TGCGCCAGCAGCCATGTCCCCTTAGGGAGCTCTGGAAACACCATATATTTT.

This chain links TRBV7-9 with TRBJ2-7; TRBD2 matches 10 bases. V was clipped by 7 bases and J by 2 bases; unmatched bases: 14. Germline V gene lookup returns CDR1 SEHNR and CDR2 FQNEAQ (reference sequence). The CDR3 is 17 residues long. The CDR3 sequence is CASTLGGLAIYPYEQYF. In DNA form, the CDR3 reads TGTGCCAGCACCCTGGGGGGACTAGCGATTTATCCCTACGAGCAGTACTTC.

The rearrangement links TRBV7-3 to TRBJ2-2; 8 bases fit TRBD1. Germline V lookup: CDR1 SGHTA, CDR2 FQGTGA. The CDR3 length is 15 residues. V shed 4 bases and J 3 bases; nucleotides not matched to a gene: 4. As DNA, the CDR3 is TGTGCCAGCAGCTCAAACAGGGGGGACACCGGGGAGCTGTTTTTT. Its translation is CASSSNRGDTGELFF. The full variable domain, completed using reference TRBV7-3 and TRBJ2-2, is GAGVSQTPSNKVTEKGKYVELRCDPISGHTALYWYRQSLGQGPEFLIYFQGTGAADDSGLPNDRFFAVRPEGSVSTLKIQRTERGDSAVYLCASSSNRGDTGELFFGEGSRLTVL.

A single count supports this clone. This CDR3 is CSVGPDSSYEQYF. The CDR3 DNA is TGCAGCGTTGGACCGGACAGCTCCTACGAGCAGTACTTC. The rearrangement joins TRBV29-1 to TRBJ2-5; D is possibly TRBD1 (6 bases). The better agreement between TRBJ2-7 and the DNA end casts doubt on the J call. This CDR3 region has 13 residues. The germline gives CDR1 SQVTM, CDR2 ANQGSEA.

The count of this clone is one. V gene TRBV11-2 combines with J gene TRBJ1-1, with D unresolved. In germline, CDR1 is SGHAT, CDR2 FQNNGV. The CDR3 spans 14 residues. V lost 3 bases and J lost 4, with 12 bases in between. CDR3 loop: CASSFAVASTEAFF. The CDR3 coding sequence is TGTGCCAGCAGCTTCGCGGTCGCGAGCACTGAAGCTTTCTTT.

The rearrangement uses TRBV4-3 and TRBJ1-1; D remains unclear. The CDR3 contains 15 residues. V was clipped by 6 bases and J by 1 base, with 15 bases between them. Germline V gene data show CDR1 as LGHNA and CDR2 as YSLEER. The CDR3 region is CASRVSLTGNTEAFF. CDR3 sequence (DNA): TGCGCCAGCAGGGTATCTTTAACGGGGAACACTGAAGCTTTCTTT.

V gene TRBV11-2 combines with J gene TRBJ2-7; 13 bases are a match to TRBD2. This CDR3 is built from 17 residues. The V gene end was trimmed by 5 bases and the J gene end by 0 bases; junction bases not matched to a gene: 7. From germline, CDR1 is SGHAT and CDR2 FQNNGV. The CDR3 coding sequence is TGTGCCAGCAGCCGGACTAGCGGGGGCTCCAGCTCCTACGAGCAGTACTTC. As protein: CASSRTSGGSSSYEQYF.